This T cell receptor beta chain was captured in a study of T cell responses to AZD1222 COVID-19 vaccine. To note about this clone: What it recognizes is unknown.

The method was immunoSEQ multiplex PCR; TCRdb's version includes in-frame clones alone and lacks a portion of them. The table includes around 140,000 clones, approximately 86% detected once. CDR3 length: 17 amino acids. Germline V gene lookup returns CDR1 SGHTS and CDR2 YDEGEE. The V and J ends lost 1 base and 0 bases respectively, with 14 bases between them. Second-dose schedules of about 4 or about 12 weeks were combined. Whole-study findings and limits: Variant regions that are unmutated are reportedly the target of nearly half of spike-specific TCRs. Spike-wide vaccine-associated CD4 TCRs dominated at 160-218 and 743-854. Increases in Spike-specific TCR breadth and depth were seen after two AZD1222 doses.

Here the sequenced sample was peripheral blood, taken 28 days after the second AZD1222 dose. The chain has TRBV5-8 and TRBJ1-5; no clear D gene. This sequence was found in an adult who received the AZD1222 COVID-19 vaccine. The CDR3 loop reads CASSLRLGQNSNQPQHF. The CDR3 nucleotides are TGTGCCAGCAGCTTGCGTCTCGGGCAGAATAGCAATCAGCCCCAGCATTTT.